This TCR beta chain comes out of a study of T cell clonotyping in hematopoietic cell transplantation. The assay was immunoSEQ multiplex PCR, and TCRdb's table has in-frame clones only and misses some. The table shows around 28,000 clones, with roughly 91% occurring only once. J lost 5 bases, V lost 4 bases, and 8 bases had no gene match. Germline V lookup: CDR1 SGHRS, CDR2 YFSETQ. This CDR3 spans 15 amino acids. Study outcomes and limitations: At the given depth, recipient repertoires were over 95% de novo clonotypes. No sorting was done, leaving CD4 and CD8 contributions mixed.

Described time point: recipient sample about 28 days before transplant, after cytoreduction. Recipient blood drawn about 28 days pretransplant and days 30, 100, 180 after. With respect to this clone: Its antigen is currently unknown.

The chain combines TRBV5-1 with TRBJ2-5, with TRBD1 matching 10 bases. This TCR derives from a man in his forties or fifties with acute myeloid leukemia. Some clones in this sample may be carry-over from other donors' samples. The material sequenced was peripheral blood mononuclear cells, taken before stem cell transplant. The CDR3 protein is CASSTGGQGTETQYF. The CDR3 DNA is TGCGCCAGCAGCACGGGGGGACAGGGGACGGAGACCCAGTACTTC.